These 6 T cell receptor beta chains were all obtained from the same sample, sequenced in a study of blood T cells in healthy people across ages. Through a sample-barcoded 5' primer and a J-beta primer mix, a second PCR was run for roughly 6 to 12 cycles. TCRdb re-analysed the 5' RACE reads in MiXCR, keeping a single row per CDR3 protein. The sample has about 680,000 distinct CDR3 sequences; 45% to 50% are singletons. The sequenced sample was blood. Source of these receptors: a woman in her sixties or seventies in good health.

The rearrangement uses TRBV7-3 and TRBJ2-1; 7 nucleotides match TRBD2. V dropped 4 bases and J dropped 0; count of bases not matched to a gene: 6. The CDR3 is 16 amino acids. From germline, CDR1 is SGHTA and CDR2 FQGTGA. In DNA form, the CDR3 reads TGTGCCAGCAGCTCCCTACTAGCGTTCTCCTACAATGAGCAGTTCTTC. Its translation is CASSSLLAFSYNEQFF.

This clonotype was observed a few times. The J gene is TRBJ2-5, the V gene TRBV20-1; 7 nucleotides match TRBD1. Germline V lookup: CDR1 DFQATT, CDR2 SNEGSKA (reference sequence). This CDR3 spans 15 amino acids. The V gene end was trimmed by 5 bases and the J gene end by 1 base; junction bases not matched to a gene: 10. As DNA, the CDR3 is TGCAGTGCTTTACACAACCGGGACAGCCAAGAGACCCAGTACTTC. Protein product: CSALHNRDSQETQYF.

This chain links TRBV2 with TRBJ2-1; 9 bases map to TRBD2. This CDR3 comprises 15 residues. Germline lookup yields CDR1 SNHLY and CDR2 FYNNEI. With 5 bases clipped from V and 6 bases from J, the junction kept 8 bases outside the gene matches. The CDR3 DNA sequence: TGTGCCAGCAGTCCTCGGCGGGAGGGCCTCAATGAGCAGTTCTTC. It specifies CASSPRREGLNEQFF.

The chain is built from TRBV20-1 and TRBJ2-1, with TRBD2 identical over 7 bases. Germline V CDR1 and CDR2: DFQATT, SNEGSKA (reference sequence). Trimming removed 6 bases from V and 0 bases from J; junction bases left unmatched: 5. This CDR3 is 14 amino acids long. The CDR3 spells CSAMGGGSYNEQFF. DNA for the CDR3: TGCAGTGCCATGGGGGGGGGCTCCTACAATGAGCAGTTCTTC.

The chain combines TRBV20-1 with TRBJ2-5, with 8 nucleotides matching TRBD1. V lost 2 bases and J lost 11; bases outside the gene matches: 10. The CDR3 is made up of 13 amino acids. Germline assignment: CDR1 DFQATT and CDR2 SNEGSKA (reference sequence). DNA for the CDR3: TGCAGTGCTAGAACAGACAGGGGCTGGGAGCAGTACTTC. It yields the protein CSARTDRGWEQYF.

This clonotype was found a few times. This chain links TRBV20-1 with TRBJ2-5; 7 bases are a match to TRBD2. CDR1 is DFQATT and CDR2 is SNEGSKA in the germline V gene (reference sequence). This CDR3 has 16 residues. After removal of 0 bases from V and 1 base from J, the junction contained 8 bases not matched to a gene. The CDR3 reads CSAREPRLAPQETQYF. In DNA, the CDR3 is TGCAGTGCTAGAGAACCCCGACTAGCACCCCAAGAGACCCAGTACTTC.